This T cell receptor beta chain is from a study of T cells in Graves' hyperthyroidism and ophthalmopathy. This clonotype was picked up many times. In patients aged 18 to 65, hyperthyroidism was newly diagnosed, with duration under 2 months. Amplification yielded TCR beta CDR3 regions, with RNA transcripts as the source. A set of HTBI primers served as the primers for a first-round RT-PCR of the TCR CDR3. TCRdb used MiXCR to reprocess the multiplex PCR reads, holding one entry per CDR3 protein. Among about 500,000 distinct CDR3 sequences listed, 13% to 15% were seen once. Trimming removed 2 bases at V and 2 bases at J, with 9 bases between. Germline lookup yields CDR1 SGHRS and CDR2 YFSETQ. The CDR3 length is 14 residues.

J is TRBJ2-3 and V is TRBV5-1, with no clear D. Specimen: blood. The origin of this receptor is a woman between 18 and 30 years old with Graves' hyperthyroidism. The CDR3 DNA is TGCGCCAGCAGCTTCTGGTCGACCACAGATACGCAGTATTTT. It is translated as CASSFWSTTDTQYF. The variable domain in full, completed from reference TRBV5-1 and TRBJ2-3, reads KAGVTQTPRYLIKTRGQQVTLSCSPISGHRSVSWYQQTPGQGLQFLFEYFSETQRNKGNFPGRFSGRQFSNSRSEMNVSTLELGDSALYLCASSFWSTTDTQYFGPGTRLTVL.